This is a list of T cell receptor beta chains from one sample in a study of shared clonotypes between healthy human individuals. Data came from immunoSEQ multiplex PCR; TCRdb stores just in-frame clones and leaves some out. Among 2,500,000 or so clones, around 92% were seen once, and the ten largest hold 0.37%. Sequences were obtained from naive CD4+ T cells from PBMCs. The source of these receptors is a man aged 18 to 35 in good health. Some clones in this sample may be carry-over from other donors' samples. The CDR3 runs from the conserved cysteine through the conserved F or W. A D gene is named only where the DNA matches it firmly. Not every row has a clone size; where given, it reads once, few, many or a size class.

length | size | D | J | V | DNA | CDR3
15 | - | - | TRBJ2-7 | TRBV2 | TGTGCCAGCAGGCGGATGGGTCTAGACTCCTACGAGCAGTACTTC | CASRRMGLDSYEQYF
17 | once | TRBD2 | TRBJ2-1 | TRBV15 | TGTGCCACCAGCAGAGATTTGCAGGGAGGGACGCGGAATGAGCAGTTCTTC | CATSRDLQGGTRNEQFF
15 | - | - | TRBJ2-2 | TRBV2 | TGTGCCAGCAGGGGGGACCTCGCGAACACCGGGGAGCTGTTTTTT | CASRGDLANTGELFF
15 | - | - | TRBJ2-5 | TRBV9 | TGTGCCAGCAGCGTAGGGCCCCACTCCAGGGAGACCCAGTACTTC | CASSVGPHSRETQYF
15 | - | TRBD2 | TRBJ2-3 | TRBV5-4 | TGTGCCAGCAGCTTGATAGCGGGAGGGCCAGATACGCAGTATTTT | CASSLIAGGPDTQYF
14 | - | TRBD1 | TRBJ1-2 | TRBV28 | TGTGCCAGCAGTCCCCGACAGGGGGCGGGGGGCTACACCTTC | CASSPRQGAGGYTF
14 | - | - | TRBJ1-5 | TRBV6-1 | TGTGCCAGCAGTGAATTAGGCAGAAATCAGCCCCAGCATTTT | CASSELGRNQPQHF
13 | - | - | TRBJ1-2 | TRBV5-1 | TGCGCCAGCAGCTTGAGGGCAGGGGACGGCTACACCTTC | CASSLRAGDGYTF
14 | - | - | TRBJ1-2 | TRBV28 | TGTGCCAGCAGCCCGGGGGGAGGGAGCTATGGCTACACCTTC | CASSPGGGSYGYTF
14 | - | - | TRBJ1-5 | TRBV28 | TGTGCCAGCAGTTTCGGGGGCCACCATCAGCCCCAGCATTTT | CASSFGGHHQPQHF
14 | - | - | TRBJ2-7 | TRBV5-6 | TGTGCCAGCATGGACCTGGGTCGGGCCTACGAGCAGTACTTC | CASMDLGRAYEQYF
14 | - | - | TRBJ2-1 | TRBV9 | TGTGCCAGCAGCGTAATGGTCGGGCTTCCAGGTTTGTTCTTC | CASSVMVGLPGLFF
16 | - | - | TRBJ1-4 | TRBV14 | TGTGCCAGCAGCCAACAACAAGGACTTATTAATGAAAAACTGTTTTTT | CASSQQQGLINEKLFF
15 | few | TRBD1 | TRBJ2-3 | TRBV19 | TGTGCCAGTAGACAGGGGCGGTATAGCACAGATACGCAGTATTTT | CASRQGRYSTDTQYF
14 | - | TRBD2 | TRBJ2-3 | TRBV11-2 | TGTGCCAGCAGCCCGACTAGCGGGAGGTTTACGCAGTATTTT | CASSPTSGRFTQYF
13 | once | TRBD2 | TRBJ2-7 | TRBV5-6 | TGTGCCAGCAGCTTGGGACCGGGAGGCGAGCAGTACTTC | CASSLGPGGEQYF
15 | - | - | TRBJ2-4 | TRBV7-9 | TGTGCCAGCAGCAAAACAGGGGAGGTTCAAAACATTCAGTACTTC | CASSKTGEVQNIQYF
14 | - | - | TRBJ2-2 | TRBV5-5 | TGTGCCAGCAGCTTGGGGATTCATGCCGGGGAGCTGTTTTTT | CASSLGIHAGELFF
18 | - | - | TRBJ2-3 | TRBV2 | TGTGCCAGCAGCCTTTACCCCCCCACTCGGGACGGGTTGGATACGCAGTATTTT | CASSLYPPTRDGLDTQYF
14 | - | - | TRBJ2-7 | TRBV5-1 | TGCGCCAGCAGCTCACAAGACGGGACCTCCGAGCAGTACTTC | CASSSQDGTSEQYF
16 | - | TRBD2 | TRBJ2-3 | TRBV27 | TGTGCCAGCAGTTCCCGTTCTAGCGGGGCCACAGATACGCAGTATTTT | CASSSRSSGATDTQYF
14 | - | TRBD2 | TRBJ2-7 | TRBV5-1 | TGCGCCAGCAGCGACGCTAGCGGGTCTTACGAGCAGTACTTC | CASSDASGSYEQYF
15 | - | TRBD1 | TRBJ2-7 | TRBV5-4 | TGTGCCAGCAGCGTTAGGACAGGGGAAACCTACGAGCAGTACTTC | CASSVRTGETYEQYF
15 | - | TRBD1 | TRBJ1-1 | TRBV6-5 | TGTGCCAGCAGTTACTCTCAGGGGGGCAGGACTGAAGCTTTCTTT | CASSYSQGGRTEAFF